This TCR beta chain was sequenced during a study of CD8 T cells in Susac syndrome. In the study overall: Over five sequenced Susac syndrome patients had clinically active disease, while 8 or 9 were in remission. Blood was drawn from Susac syndrome patients while they were therapy-naive, on corticosteroids, or on intravenous immunoglobulin alone.

The count of this clonotype is one. RNA, at roughly 0.45 to 1 ug, was reverse transcribed with random hexamers. Across 54 Vbeta and 13 Jbeta, immunoSEQ multiplex PCR amplified TCR beta CDR3. One entry per CDR3 protein, called by TCRdb with MiXCR from the immunoSEQ multiplex PCR reads. The repertoire holds 95,000 to 150,000 distinct CDR3 sequences, about 93% seen once, with roughly 0.29% in the top ten. The V end lost 6 bases, the J end lost 4 bases, and 15 bases lay between the germline ends. Germline V gene sequence: CDR1 MNHNS, CDR2 SASEGT. The CDR3 is 14 residues long. The origin of this receptor is a human donor with Susac syndrome. V and J are TRBV6-1 and TRBJ1-1; tentatively, D is TRBD1 (5 bases). Input material: CD8+ T cells from PBMCs. This chain's CDR3 is CASRMGRGGTEAFF. The CDR3 region has the DNA TGTGCCAGCAGGATGGGGAGGGGCGGCACTGAAGCTTTCTTT.